This T cell receptor beta chain appears in the sequencing data of a study of cytomegalovirus exposure and HLA in healthy donors. The PCR made use of 60 Vbeta and 13 Jbeta primers. The assay was immunoSEQ multiplex PCR, and TCRdb's table has in-frame clones only and misses some. In all, the sample yields over 200,000 clones. The CDR3 length is 17 residues. Looked up from germline, CDR1 is SGHTA and CDR2 is FQGNSA. V was pared by 1 base and J by 0 bases, with 16 bases between. The rearrangement joins TRBV7-2 to TRBJ2-7; tentatively, D is TRBD2 (6 bases). The TCR originated in a woman in her twenties or thirties in good health and CMV-seropositive. The material sequenced was PBMCs. DNA for the CDR3: TGTGCCAGCAGCTTAGTGGGGTCGGGACTCGACTCCTACGAGCAGTACTTC. Amino acids: CASSLVGSGLDSYEQYF.